This paragraph covers one T cell receptor beta chain sequence. Its specific antigen is unknown. Sequencer: NextSeq 550. The Human TCR Profiling Kit (MiLaboratory) was used to prepare UMI-labeled 5' RACE TRB cDNA libraries. cDNA synthesis used the entire amount of extracted RNA, and PCR amplification then used the entire amount of cDNA produced. Libraries were prepared in parallel using an identical number of PCR cycles. The study's own analysis went as follows. With a minimum of two reads required per UMI, MIGEC and MiXCR pulled out about 53,000 +/- 10,000 unique UMI-labeled TRB cDNA molecules from each library. An average of about 40,000 +/- 10,000 functional in-frame TRB CDR3 nucleotide clonotypes without stop codons was found per library. After downsampling to 5000 UMI-labeled TRB molecules per sample, diversity metrics such as normalized Shannon-Wiener and Chao1 were calculated in VDJtools. For the central five CDR3 residues, VDJtools calculated physicochemical properties weighted by clonotype size, namely interaction energy, strength, volume and Kidera factor 4. TCRdb reprocessed the raw reads; every CDR3 protein sequence is a single record, and DNA is not supplied. These V and J calls derive from TCRdb rather than the authors' analysis. The sample table gives about 41,000 distinct CDR3 sequences. The ten largest clones take up around 2% of the sample.

For each CD8+ T cell subset, flow sorting was done in triplicate, and about 300,000 cells per subset went directly into RLT lysis buffer. To keep memory contaminants out, a stringent definition of naive CD8+ T cells was applied: CD45RO-CCR7+CD27+CD95-. Peripheral blood mononuclear cells were isolated from buffy coats using standard density gradient centrifugation. A FACSAria III was used to flow-sort naive CD8+ T cells into CXCR3-negative and CXCR3-positive populations. Total RNA was extracted from sorted cells with an RNeasy Mini Kit. Including cysteine and phenylalanine, the CDR3 has 17 amino acids. There is no recorded DNA. CDR1 is given as SGHTA and CDR2 as FQGTGA, both from the germline V gene. The sample comes from a study of CXCR3-negative and CXCR3-positive naive CD8 T cells (dated by TCRdb to about 2019). Regarding the research as a whole: Approximately 140 million TRB reads were obtained in total, roughly 1.5 +/- 0.3 million reads per library. Data from 11 donors, pooled across two independent experiments, went into the diversity and physicochemical repertoire analyses. For the TRBV-TRBJ cluster analysis, the naive subsets came from a handful of donors, while the memory cells came from 3 donors.

What the work shows at the level of the full study, not this receptor alone: CXCR3 expression partially decreased after cryopreservation, so most assays used freshly isolated PBMCs. Naive CXCR3-negative and CXCR3-positive cells from the same donor showed similar TRBV-TRBJ usage, whereas memory cells showed distinct patterns. Comparably high repertoire diversity was found in both naive subsets, whereas much lower repertoire diversity was found in memory CD8+ T cells. Because surface CD5, which has been linked to self-reactivity in mice, was comparable between naive subsets, TCR interaction strength was also inferred from TRB CDR3 physicochemical properties. TRB CDR3s from CXCR3-positive naive cells showed higher hydrophobicity (lower Kidera factor 4), lower energy, and higher strength and volume indices than CXCR3-negative naive cells.

The sequence joins TRBV7-3 to TRBJ2-3; TCRdb picks TRBD2, but there is no DNA to check that call. Sequences were obtained from naive CXCR3- CD8+ T cells from blood. The label giving this sample's cell subset or site can be read as: CD45RO-CCR7+CD27+CD95- naive CD8+ T cells lacking CXCR3 (TNR3-). This TCR came from a human donor in good health. Some clones in this sample may be carry-over from other donors' samples. The encoded CDR3 is CASSPGPSGGVSDTQYF.